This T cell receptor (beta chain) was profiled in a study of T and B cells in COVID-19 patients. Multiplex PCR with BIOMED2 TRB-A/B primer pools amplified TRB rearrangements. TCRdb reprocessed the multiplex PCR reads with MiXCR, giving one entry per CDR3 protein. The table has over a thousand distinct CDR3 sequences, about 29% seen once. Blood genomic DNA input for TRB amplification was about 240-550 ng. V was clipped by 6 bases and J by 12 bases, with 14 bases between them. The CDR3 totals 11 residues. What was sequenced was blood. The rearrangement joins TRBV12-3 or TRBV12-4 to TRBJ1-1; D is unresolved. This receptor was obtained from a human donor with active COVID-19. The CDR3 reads CASRMGSKTFF. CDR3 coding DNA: TGTGCCAGCAGGATGGGCAGTAAGACTTTCTTT.